This is a list of T cell receptor beta chains from one sample in a study of blood T cell repertoires in COVID-19. The repertoire was sequenced with immunoSEQ multiplex PCR; TCRdb's copy has only in-frame clones and lacks some. The sample includes roughly 260,000 clones, more than 75% of them seen just once. Sequenced sample: PBMCs or T cells enriched from blood (not recorded which). The receptors were sampled from a woman in her late teens or twenties who had recovered from COVID-19. Each CDR3 is given with its conserved first and last residue. Each record gives: J gene, V gene, clone size, D gene, CDR3 protein, CDR3 DNA. A D gene is named only where the DNA matches it firmly. Not all rows give a size; the values are once, few, many and, for expanded clones, a class.

j_call: TRBJ2-1; v_call: TRBV10-3; clone_size: NA; d_call: TRBD2; cdr3_aa: CAISEKGAGGHYNEQFF; cdr3_nt: TGTGCCATCAGTGAGAAAGGAGCGGGAGGCCATTACAATGAGCAGTTCTTC
j_call: TRBJ1-1; v_call: TRBV19; clone_size: NA; d_call: NA; cdr3_aa: CASSGQDTEAFF; cdr3_nt: TGTGCCAGTAGTGGGCAGGACACTGAAGCTTTCTTT
j_call: TRBJ1-4; v_call: TRBV15; clone_size: NA; d_call: TRBD1; cdr3_aa: CATSRGGTVNEKLFF; cdr3_nt: TGTGCCACCAGCAGAGGGGGGACAGTAAATGAAAAACTGTTTTTT
j_call: TRBJ2-1; v_call: TRBV11-2; clone_size: once; d_call: NA; cdr3_aa: CASSLERAGEQFF; cdr3_nt: TGTGCCAGCAGCTTAGAGAGGGCGGGCGAGCAGTTCTTC
j_call: TRBJ1-1; v_call: TRBV28; clone_size: NA; d_call: TRBD1; cdr3_aa: CASRGQGANTEAFF; cdr3_nt: TGTGCCAGCAGGGGACAGGGGGCGAACACTGAAGCTTTCTTT
j_call: TRBJ1-2; v_call: TRBV12-3/TRBV12-4; clone_size: NA; d_call: NA; cdr3_aa: CASILGAGYGYTF; cdr3_nt: TGTGCCAGCATACTAGGGGCGGGGTATGGCTACACCTTC
j_call: TRBJ2-1; v_call: TRBV7-2; clone_size: NA; d_call: NA; cdr3_aa: CASSIRGLLLSYNEQFF; cdr3_nt: TGTGCCAGCAGCATTAGAGGCCTTCTTCTTTCCTACAATGAGCAGTTCTTC
j_call: TRBJ2-2; v_call: TRBV19; clone_size: NA; d_call: TRBD2; cdr3_aa: CASAAGVGTGELFF; cdr3_nt: TGTGCCAGTGCAGCGGGAGTGGGGACCGGGGAGCTGTTTTTT
j_call: TRBJ2-7; v_call: TRBV10-2; clone_size: NA; d_call: TRBD2; cdr3_aa: CASSESKIVAGATYEQYF; cdr3_nt: TGCGCCAGCAGTGAGTCGAAAATCGTAGCGGGAGCGACCTACGAGCAGTACTTC
j_call: TRBJ2-1; v_call: TRBV5-1; clone_size: NA; d_call: TRBD2; cdr3_aa: CASRLAGGFNEQFF; cdr3_nt: TGCGCCAGCAGATTAGCGGGGGGGTTCAATGAGCAGTTCTTC
j_call: TRBJ1-4; v_call: TRBV10-3; clone_size: once; d_call: TRBD1; cdr3_aa: CAISADRGREKLFF; cdr3_nt: TGTGCCATCAGTGCGGACAGGGGGCGTGAAAAACTGTTTTTT
j_call: TRBJ2-1; v_call: TRBV11-2; clone_size: NA; d_call: NA; cdr3_aa: CASSSFDSLKSSYNEQFF; cdr3_nt: TGTGCCAGCAGCTCCTTCGACTCCCTCAAGAGCTCCTACAATGAGCAGTTCTTC
j_call: TRBJ2-7; v_call: TRBV6-2/TRBV6-3; clone_size: NA; d_call: TRBD2; cdr3_aa: CASSYSTKAGGTYEQYF; cdr3_nt: TGTGCCAGCAGTTACTCGACAAAAGCGGGGGGTACCTACGAGCAGTACTTC
j_call: TRBJ2-3; v_call: TRBV7-2; clone_size: NA; d_call: NA; cdr3_aa: CASSFIPRRGPGTDTQYF; cdr3_nt: TGTGCCAGCAGCTTTATCCCTAGGCGGGGGCCTGGCACAGATACGCAGTATTTT
j_call: TRBJ2-7; v_call: TRBV7-2; clone_size: NA; d_call: TRBD2; cdr3_aa: CASSLVSGGSSYEQYF; cdr3_nt: TGTGCCAGCAGCTTAGTTAGCGGGGGGAGCTCCTACGAGCAGTACTTC
j_call: TRBJ2-3; v_call: TRBV5-1; clone_size: NA; d_call: TRBD1; cdr3_aa: CASSRDPGQGLDTQYF; cdr3_nt: TGCGCCAGCAGCAGAGACCCGGGACAGGGGCTGGATACGCAGTATTTT
j_call: TRBJ1-1; v_call: TRBV19; clone_size: NA; d_call: NA; cdr3_aa: CASSIDLLEGWTEAFF; cdr3_nt: TGTGCCAGTAGTATAGATCTATTGGAGGGGTGGACTGAAGCTTTCTTT
j_call: TRBJ2-7; v_call: TRBV29-1; clone_size: NA; d_call: NA; cdr3_aa: CSVETAGSYEQYF; cdr3_nt: TGCAGCGTCGAAACCGCGGGGTCCTACGAGCAGTACTTC
j_call: TRBJ2-1; v_call: TRBV27; clone_size: NA; d_call: TRBD2; cdr3_aa: CASSFGLAGEVGRLNNEQFF; cdr3_nt: TGTGCCAGCAGTTTTGGACTAGCGGGAGAAGTAGGGAGGTTGAACAATGAGCAGTTCTTC
j_call: TRBJ2-3; v_call: TRBV5-1; clone_size: NA; d_call: NA; cdr3_aa: CASTGKRTSNLADTQYF; cdr3_nt: TGCGCCAGCACAGGAAAACGGACTTCCAACCTGGCAGATACGCAGTATTTT
j_call: TRBJ1-5; v_call: TRBV30; clone_size: once; d_call: NA; cdr3_aa: CAWSVGLGNQPQHF; cdr3_nt: TGTGCCTGGAGTGTTGGCCTTGGCAATCAGCCCCAGCATTTT
j_call: TRBJ2-2; v_call: TRBV6-2/TRBV6-3; clone_size: once; d_call: TRBD1; cdr3_aa: CASSYLQGVVTGELFF; cdr3_nt: TGTGCCAGCAGTTACCTACAGGGGGTGGTGACCGGGGAGCTGTTTTTT
j_call: TRBJ2-7; v_call: TRBV4-3; clone_size: NA; d_call: TRBD1; cdr3_aa: CASSQGGQASEQYF; cdr3_nt: TGCGCCAGCAGCCAAGGGGGACAGGCAAGCGAGCAGTACTTC
j_call: TRBJ1-2; v_call: TRBV10-3; clone_size: NA; d_call: TRBD1; cdr3_aa: CAIQDRGNYGYTF; cdr3_nt: TGTGCCATCCAAGACAGGGGGAACTATGGCTACACCTTC